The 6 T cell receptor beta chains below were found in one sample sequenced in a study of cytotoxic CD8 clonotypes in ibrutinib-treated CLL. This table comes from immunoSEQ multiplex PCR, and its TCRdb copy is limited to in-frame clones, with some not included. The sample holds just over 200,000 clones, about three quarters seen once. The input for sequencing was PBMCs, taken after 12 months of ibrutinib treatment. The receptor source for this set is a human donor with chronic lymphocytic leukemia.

The CDR3 DNA reads TGCGCCAGCAGCTTGGTCGTCGGCGGAGATACGCAGTATTTT. Amino acids: CASSLVVGGDTQYF. The gene calls are TRBV5-1 and TRBJ2-3; no clear D. Deletions cut 0 bases from V and 5 bases from J, with 10 bases between. CDR1 and CDR2 from the germline V gene are SGHRS and YFSETQ. The CDR3 runs to 14 residues.

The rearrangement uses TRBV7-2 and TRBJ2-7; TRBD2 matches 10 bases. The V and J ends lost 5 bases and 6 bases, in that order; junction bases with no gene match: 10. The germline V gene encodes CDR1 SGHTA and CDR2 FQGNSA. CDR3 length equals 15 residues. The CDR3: CASSPHLAGVSEQYF. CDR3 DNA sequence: TGTGCCAGCAGCCCACATCTAGCGGGAGTTTCCGAGCAGTACTTC.

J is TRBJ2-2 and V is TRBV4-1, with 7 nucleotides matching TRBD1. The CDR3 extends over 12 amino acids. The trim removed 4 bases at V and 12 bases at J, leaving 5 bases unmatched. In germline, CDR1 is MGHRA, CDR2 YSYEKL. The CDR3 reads CASSPDRSQLFF. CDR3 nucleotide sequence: TGCGCCAGCAGCCCGGACAGGAGCCAGCTGTTTTTT.

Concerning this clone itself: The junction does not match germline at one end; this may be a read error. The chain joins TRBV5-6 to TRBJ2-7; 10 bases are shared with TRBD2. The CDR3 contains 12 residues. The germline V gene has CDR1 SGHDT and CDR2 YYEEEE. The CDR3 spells CASSLGSGGTFF. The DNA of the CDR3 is TGTGCCAGCAGCTTGGGTAGCGGGGGGACCTTCTTC.

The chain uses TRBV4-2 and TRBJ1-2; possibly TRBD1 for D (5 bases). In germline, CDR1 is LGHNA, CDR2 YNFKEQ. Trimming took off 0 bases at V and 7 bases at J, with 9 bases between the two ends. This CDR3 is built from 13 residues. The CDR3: CASSQEEGSGYTF. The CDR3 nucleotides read TGTGCCAGCAGCCAAGAGGAGGGGAGTGGCTACACCTTC.

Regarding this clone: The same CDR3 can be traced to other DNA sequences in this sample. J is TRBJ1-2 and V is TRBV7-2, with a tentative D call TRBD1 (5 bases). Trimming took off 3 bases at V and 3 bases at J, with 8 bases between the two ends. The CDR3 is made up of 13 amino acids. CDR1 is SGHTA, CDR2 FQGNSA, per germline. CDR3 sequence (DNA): TGTGCCAGCAGCTTTCAGGGTGACTATGGCTACACCTTC. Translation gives CASSFQGDYGYTF.